This TCR beta chain was captured in a study of CD8 T cells in ankylosing spondylitis. The CDR3 is made up of 14 amino acids. Germline V CDR1 and CDR2: SQVTM, ANQGSEA. V trimming: 5 bases; J trimming: 2 bases; junction bases outside the gene matches: 6. Study findings and constraints: Those disease-linked clones were CD8+; they were also relatively rare in peripheral blood. Reportedly, matched ankylosing spondylitis synovial fluid was significantly enriched for disease-linked clones. A TCR beta motif of fewer than ten highly homologous variants seemed to mark ankylosing spondylitis blood.

This clonotype was seen repeatedly, ten times or more. As yet, its antigen is unknown. Library preparation for TCR beta used quantitative 5'-RACE with molecular barcodes. In TCRdb, the 5' RACE reads were re-called with MiXCR into one record per CDR3 protein. The sample lists around 250,000 distinct CDR3 sequences; about 10% were seen once. V is TRBV29-1 and J is TRBJ2-1; TRBD2 matches 7 bases. The specimen sequenced was blood, either unsorted or a sorted T cell fraction (not recorded which). This receptor was obtained from a male donor with ankylosing spondylitis or in good health (not recorded which). The CDR3 DNA follows: TGCAGCGTTCTGGCGGGAGACCCCTACAATGAGCAGTTCTTC. This encodes CSVLAGDPYNEQFF.